This paragraph reports one T cell receptor (beta chain). Original handling: Amplification of reference gene primers was used by the study to estimate nucleated cell counts. TCRdb's table, derived via immunoSEQ multiplex PCR, lists solely in-frame clones and lacks some. That table gives V, J and clone size, and the DNA gave D and trimming. The sample holds around 280,000 clones, around 92% seen once. This sample stems from a study of blood T cell repertoires in COVID-19. Across the study: T cells, B-cell-depleted T cells, or PBMCs provided the cDNA or gDNA that served as material.

Germline lookup yields CDR1 LGHDT and CDR2 YNNKEL (reference sequence). This CDR3 has 17 amino acids. The germline V and J ends were trimmed by 4 bases and 1 base, with 19 bases remaining between them. The chain is built from TRBV3-1 (or the pseudogene TRBV3-2) and TRBJ1-1; D is possibly TRBD1 (5 bases). The receptor's source is a woman in her twenties or thirties with COVID-19, enrolled during active disease. Sequencing used peripheral blood. The CDR3, as DNA: TGTGCCAGCAGCCCGGAGCTTTGGCGGACACCGAACACTGAAGCTTTCTTT. It codes for CASSPELWRTPNTEAFF.